These 28 T cell receptor beta chains were sequenced from one sample in a study of T cell clonality in common variable immunodeficiency (dated by TCRdb to about 2015). The protocol used for the library was the immunoSEQ multiplex PCR assay. Not all clones reach the TCRdb copy of this immuneACCESS table, which keeps in-frame sequences only. Checked studies attribute under half of the gap to unresolved V genes and leave the rest unexplained. This sample includes about 25,000 clones, and none of them was observed just once. The top ten clonotypes cover 4% of the sample. For these TCRs, the target antigens are not known. The study at large found these results: CVID TCRbeta sequences were reported to have fewer deletions and N-nucleotide insertions and to lack highly modified clones with 13 or more V deletions.

What was sequenced was peripheral blood mononuclear cells. These TCRs come from a human donor with common variable immunodeficiency.

To note about this clone: The CDR3 end is not reached by the read, which stops 3 residues before it; the germline J gene fills it in. The rearrangement joins TRBV7-6 to TRBJ2-3; D possibly corresponds to TRBD1 (5 bases). Trimming shortened V by 1 base and J by 4 bases, and 12 bases separated the two germline ends. From germline, CDR1 is SGHVS and CDR2 FNYEAQ. The CDR3 is 15 amino acids. The CDR3 bases that were read are TGTGCCAGCAGCTTAGATGGGGCCGGCCCAGATACG. It is translated as CASSLDGAGPDT. The whole CDR3 protein is CASSLDGAGPDTQYF.

In its sample, this clone was seen many times. The read comes to an end 3 residues before the CDR3 does, leaving the germline J gene to fill in the end. The chain has TRBV5-5 and TRBJ1-1; D call uncertain. This CDR3 contains 14 residues. Germline CDR1 is SGHKS and CDR2 is YYEKEE (reference sequence). V shed 0 bases and J shed 7 bases, with 13 bases lying between them. The CDR3 loop is CASSLARVAGEAFF. The sequenced part of the CDR3 DNA is TGTGCCAGCAGCTTGGCCAGAGTGGCGGGTGAA.

The sample holds many counts of this clone. The read ends 3 residues shy of where the CDR3 ends; the end is completed using the germline J gene. The chain uses TRBV4-1 and TRBJ1-2, with TRBD1 matching 7 bases. The germline V gene has CDR1 MGHRA and CDR2 YSYEKL. V shed 2 bases, J shed 7 bases, and the junction held 7 bases outside the gene matches. CDR3 length: 14 amino acids. CDR3 DNA (partial): TGCGCCAGCAGCCAACTGACAGGGATCTCTGGC. Translation gives CASSQLTGISG. The CDR3 as a whole reads CASSQLTGISGYTF.

Only a few counts were recorded for this clone. The sequenced fragment ends 3 residues before the CDR3 boundary, so the rest is inferred from the germline J gene. V gene TRBV5-1 combines with J gene TRBJ1-1; a possible D gene is TRBD1 (6 bases). The CDR3 extends over 14 amino acids. V was trimmed by 5 bases and J by 1 base, leaving 12 bases between them. CDR1 and CDR2 from the germline V gene are SGHRS and YFSETQ. The DNA read from the CDR3 is TGCGCCAGCAGGGGGGGGGCAGAGAACACTGAA. Translated, it gives CASRGGAENTE. The whole CDR3 is CASRGGAENTEAFF.

This clone has more than one count but fewer than ten. The read is 3 residues too short to cover the CDR3 end, so that end is filled in from the germline J gene. The chain is built from TRBV2 and TRBJ2-2; 9 nucleotides match TRBD2. With V trimmed by 7 bases and J by 1 base, 4 bases remained unmatched. The CDR3 is 15 amino acids. Germline V gives CDR1 SNHLY, CDR2 FYNNEI. CDR3 bases read: TGTGCCAGCAAGAATAGCGGGGGGAACACCGGGGAG. It is translated as CASKNSGGNTGE. The CDR3 in its entirety is CASKNSGGNTGELFF.

Details on this clone: The sequenced fragment ends 3 residues before the CDR3 boundary, so the rest is inferred from the germline J gene. The chain employs TRBV7-6 and TRBJ1-5, with D possibly being TRBD1 (6 bases). Germline V gene sequence: CDR1 SGHVS, CDR2 FNYEAQ. Between the trimmed V and J ends, which lost 1 base and 2 bases, there was a span of 9 bases. The CDR3 spans 15 residues. Incomplete CDR3 DNA: TGTGCCAGCAGCTTAGAGTCAGGGGGCAATCAGCCC. This encodes CASSLESGGNQP. The full-length CDR3 reads as CASSLESGGNQPQHF.

In its sample, this clone was seen a few times. With the read ending 3 residues before the CDR3 end, the germline J gene is used to fill in that end. V gene TRBV7-9 combines with J gene TRBJ1-4, with 7 positions matching TRBD1. From germline, CDR1 is SEHNR and CDR2 FQNEAQ (reference sequence). CDR3 length: 13 amino acids. CDR3 DNA (partial): TGTGCCAGCAGCGTCCAGACAGGGAGTATA. Translation gives CASSVQTGSI. The CDR3 as a whole reads CASSVQTGSILFF.

This clone came up a few times. Sequencing ends 3 residues short of the CDR3 end; the germline J gene provides the rest. The J gene is TRBJ2-7, the V gene TRBV7-2; tentatively, D is TRBD2 (6 bases). This CDR3 is 13 amino acids long. Trimming stripped 0 bases from V and 4 bases from J, with 7 bases between. Germline V gives CDR1 SGHTA, CDR2 FQGNSA. The CDR3 sequence: CASSLAEGYEQYF. Incomplete CDR3 DNA: TGTGCCAGCAGCTTAGCGGAGGGTTACGAG.

Only a few counts were recorded for this clone. The read terminates 3 residues before the CDR3 end, so the remaining end is supplied by the germline J gene. The chain is built from TRBV7-2 and TRBJ1-4; D ambiguous. CDR1 and CDR2 (germline): SGHTA, FQGNSA. The CDR3 sequence is 14 residues long. Trimming took 5 bases from V and 7 from J, leaving 14 bases between them. The CDR3 bases that were read are TGTGCCAGCAGCGGACGTGCGGGTGGTGAAAAA. It translates to CASSGRAGGEK. The whole CDR3 is CASSGRAGGEKLFF.

This clone came up many times. The read terminates 3 residues ahead of where the CDR3 ends, so the germline J gene completes it. The J gene is TRBJ2-5, the V gene TRBV7-9; 10 nucleotides match TRBD1. V was clipped by 5 bases and J by 5 bases; unmatched bases: 5. Germline V lookup: CDR1 SEHNR, CDR2 FQNEAQ (reference sequence). The CDR3 has 14 amino acids. The CDR3 DNA, read in part, is TGTGCCAGCAGCCCGACAGGGGGCGGCGAGACC. This translates into CASSPTGGGET. From start to end, the CDR3 is CASSPTGGGETQYF.

This clone was seen a handful of times. From the germline J gene comes the end of the CDR3, since the read stops 3 residues before it. The chain employs TRBV6-2 or TRBV6-3 and TRBJ2-1; D might be TRBD2 (6 bases). The V end lost 4 bases, the J end lost 9 bases, and 25 bases lay between the germline ends. Germline V gene data show CDR1 as MNHEY and CDR2 as SVGEGT. The CDR3 covers 17 residues. The chain's CDR3 is CASSSRKRLGEASEQFF. The part of the CDR3 DNA that was read is TGTGCCAGCAGTTCCCGGAAGCGACTAGGTGAAGCTAGTGAG.

In its sample, this clone was seen a few times. Read sequence stops 3 residues before the CDR3 end, and the germline J gene provides the missing end. The chain has TRBV20-1 and TRBJ1-1; 7 bases are shared with TRBD1. The CDR3 covers 17 residues. Germline V gene sequence: CDR1 DFQATT, CDR2 SNEGSKA (reference sequence). V lost 2 bases to trimming and J lost 4 bases; unmatched junction nucleotides: 16. The CDR3 sequence is CSARPGQVGRSGTEAFF. CDR3 DNA, as far as it was read: TGCAGTGCTAGACCCGGACAGGTCGGGCGGTCGGGCACTGAA.

In its sample, this clone is medium-sized. The read comes to an end 3 residues before the CDR3 does, leaving the germline J gene to fill in the end. V gene TRBV28 combines with J gene TRBJ1-1; D might be TRBD1 (6 bases). The germline V and J ends were trimmed by 6 bases and 3 bases, with 11 bases remaining between them. The CDR3 covers 13 residues. Germline V lookup: CDR1 MDHEN, CDR2 SYDVKM. The CDR3 here is CASRGAPDTEAFF. The sequenced part of the CDR3 DNA is TGTGCCAGCAGGGGGGCCCCCGACACTGAA.

Concerning this clone: The CDR3 end lies 3 residues beyond the end of the read and is filled in from the germline J gene. The chain joins TRBV7-9 to TRBJ1-6; D may be TRBD1 (6 bases). With 2 bases removed from V and 6 bases from J, the gap between germline ends came to 11 bases. The V gene's germline CDR1 is SEHNR and CDR2 FQNEAQ (reference sequence). The CDR3 has 15 residues. CDR3 DNA, as far as it was read: TGTGCCAGCAGCTTAAAACAGGGCGGTAATTCACCC. As protein: CASSLKQGGNSP. The CDR3, in full, reads CASSLKQGGNSPLHF.

This clone was recorded a few times. The sequence runs out 3 residues before the end of the CDR3; the remainder is reconstructed from the germline J gene. The chain recombines TRBV5-1 with TRBJ2-7; TRBD2 aligns across 13 bases. Losses at the gene ends were 3 bases for V and 0 bases for J; bases not matched to a gene: 3. The CDR3 covers 16 residues. Germline CDR1 is SGHRS and CDR2 is YFSETQ. The DNA read from the CDR3 is TGCGCCAGCAGCTCCCGGACTAGCGGGAGCTCCTACGAG. Protein sequence: CASSSRTSGSSYE. The entire CDR3 protein is CASSSRTSGSSYEQYF.

This clone was counted only a few times. The missing CDR3 end, 3 residues past where the read stops, is filled in from the germline J gene. The chain uses TRBV20-1 and TRBJ2-7; 12 bases agree with TRBD1. J was trimmed by 5 bases and V by 5 bases; bases with no gene match: 10. In germline, CDR1 is DFQATT, CDR2 SNEGSKA (reference sequence). The CDR3 is made up of 15 amino acids. CDR3 DNA, as far as it was read: TGCAGTGCTCCACGGGTGGGACAGGGGGCCGACGAG. The encoded protein is CSAPRVGQGADE. The entire CDR3 sequence reads CSAPRVGQGADEQYF.

A note on this clone: Sequencing ends 3 residues short of the CDR3 end; the germline J gene provides the rest. V and J are TRBV30 and TRBJ2-2; 7 positions agree with TRBD1. Trimming at V came to 3 bases and at J to 0 bases, leaving 10 bases not matched to a gene. CDR3 length: 17 amino acids. Germline CDR1 GTSNPN, CDR2 SVGIG (reference sequence). Partial CDR3 DNA: TGTGCCTGGAGATCTGATCATGGGACAGCGAACACCGGGGAG. It is translated as CAWRSDHGTANTGE. The full CDR3 is CAWRSDHGTANTGELFF.

This clone was found a few times. The CDR3 end falls 3 residues outside the read, so it is completed with the germline J gene. The genes are TRBV7-6 and TRBJ2-1; the D is unclear. The CDR3 covers 13 residues. Between the trimmed V and J ends, which lost 5 bases and 4 bases, there was a span of 9 bases. Germline V gene sequence: CDR1 SGHVS, CDR2 FNYEAQ. The CDR3 loop is CASSPTPYNEQFF. The covered CDR3 bases are TGTGCCAGCAGCCCGACACCTTACAATGAG.

This clone was observed a handful of times. The CDR3 end falls 3 residues outside the read, so it is completed with the germline J gene. This rearrangement joins TRBV29-1 to TRBJ2-5; 14 bases are a match to TRBD2. CDR1 SQVTM and CDR2 ANQGSEA come from the germline V gene. V shed 2 bases, J shed 4 bases, and the junction held 6 bases outside the gene matches. The CDR3 is 16 residues long. CDR3 DNA, as far as it was read: TGCAGCGTTGAAAGGACTAGCGGGAGGTATTCAGAGACC. Its protein product is CSVERTSGRYSET. Given in full, the CDR3 is CSVERTSGRYSETQYF.

The sample holds a few counts of this clone. The CDR3 goes on 3 residues after the read ends, and that part is filled in from the germline J gene. The chain has TRBV19 and TRBJ2-1; 9 bases are a match to TRBD2. This CDR3 has 14 amino acids. Germline lookup yields CDR1 LNHDA and CDR2 SQIVND (reference sequence). The V and J ends lost 6 bases and 8 bases, in that order; junction bases with no gene match: 8. The CDR3 sequence is CASRPSGMRYEQFF. The DNA read from the CDR3 is TGTGCCAGTAGACCTAGCGGGATGCGGTATGAG.

Only a few counts were recorded for this clone. The read terminates 3 residues ahead of where the CDR3 ends, so the germline J gene completes it. V and J are TRBV19 and TRBJ2-5; TRBD1 might be the D (6 bases). This CDR3 contains 16 residues. CDR1 and CDR2 (germline): LNHDA, SQIVND (reference sequence). V lost 4 bases and J 0 bases, leaving 15 bases between the germline ends. The DNA read from the CDR3 is TGTGCCAGTAGTACCCCCGCTCGGGACAACCAAGAGACC. Its translation: CASSTPARDNQET. The entire CDR3 protein is CASSTPARDNQETQYF.

This clone turned up a few times. The sequenced fragment ends 3 residues before the CDR3 boundary, so the rest is inferred from the germline J gene. The chain uses TRBV6-1 and TRBJ2-2, with 10 bases identical to TRBD2. CDR3 length: 16 residues. Unmatched junction bases numbered 4, after V lost 4 bases and J lost 2 bases. CDR1 and CDR2 (germline): MNHNS, SASEGT. The CDR3 sequence: CASSVTSGINTGELFF. Incomplete CDR3 DNA: TGTGCCAGCAGTGTTACTAGCGGGATTAACACCGGGGAG.

The sample holds a few counts of this clone. The read terminates 3 residues ahead of where the CDR3 ends, so the germline J gene completes it. This chain connects TRBV30 to TRBJ1-6; D gene unclear. V was clipped by 2 bases and J by 5 bases, with 4 bases between them. Germline assignment: CDR1 GTSNPN and CDR2 SVGIG (reference sequence). CDR3 length: 12 residues. CDR3: CAWSLNNSPLHF. CDR3 DNA, as far as it was read: TGTGCCTGGAGTCTTAATAATTCACCC.

In this sample, this clone turned up a few times. The read ends 3 residues shy of where the CDR3 ends; the end is completed using the germline J gene. The gene calls are TRBV30 and TRBJ1-1; D gene ambiguous. In germline, CDR1 is GTSNPN, CDR2 SVGIG (reference sequence). V dropped 2 bases and J dropped 4 bases, with 11 bases sitting between them. The CDR3 consists of 13 residues. The CDR3 DNA, read in part, is TGTGCCTGGAGTTTCTGGCCTGGCACTGAA. It specifies CAWSFWPGTE. The CDR3 in full is CAWSFWPGTEAFF.

This clone was found a few times. The CDR3 spells CASSSRMSTDTQYF. Incomplete CDR3 DNA: TGTGCCAGCAGCTCTAGGATGAGCACAGATACG. The chain is built from TRBV7-2 and TRBJ2-3; D unresolved. The read ends 3 residues shy of where the CDR3 ends; the end is completed using the germline J gene. Germline CDR1 and CDR2: SGHTA and FQGNSA. V lost 4 bases, J lost 0 bases, and 8 bases lay in between. The CDR3 is made up of 14 amino acids.

On this clone itself: The read comes to an end 3 residues before the CDR3 does, leaving the germline J gene to fill in the end. V is TRBV7-6 and J is TRBJ2-2; TRBD2 agrees at 13 bases. Germline CDR1 and CDR2: SGHVS and FNYEAQ. This CDR3 region has 16 residues. The V segment lost 5 bases and the J segment 4 bases; nucleotides outside the gene matches: 4. CDR3 amino acids: CASSRWTSGSTGELFF. The sequenced CDR3 bases are TGTGCCAGCAGCCGCTGGACTAGCGGGAGCACCGGGGAG.

This clone came up a few times. The read ends 3 residues shy of where the CDR3 ends; the end is completed using the germline J gene. The chain combines TRBV7-2 with TRBJ2-7; 7 nucleotides match TRBD2. Germline trimming cut 2 bases from V and 2 bases from J; bases unmatched to any gene: 3. The germline V gene has CDR1 SGHTA and CDR2 FQGNSA. The CDR3 covers 14 residues. CDR3: CASSLTAGTYEQYF. CDR3 bases read: TGTGCCAGCAGCTTAACAGCGGGGACCTACGAG.

This clone occurred many times. The read finishes 3 residues shy of the CDR3 end, and the germline J gene is used to complete it. V gene TRBV5-1 combines with J gene TRBJ1-2, with D perhaps TRBD1 (6 bases). The germline V gene has CDR1 SGHRS and CDR2 YFSETQ. The CDR3 runs 12 residues. Trimming removed 0 bases from V and 6 bases from J, with 6 bases in between. Incomplete CDR3 DNA: TGCGCCAGCAGCTTGGCAGGGGATGGC. Translation gives CASSLAGDG. In full, the CDR3 reads CASSLAGDGYTF.